This T cell receptor (beta chain) came from a study of CD8+ T cells in alopecia areata (dated by TCRdb to 2017 to 2018). Some background on the complete study: The study used high-throughput TCRbeta sequencing to examine T cell clonal expansion in alopecia areata, in both the C3H/HeJ mouse model and human patients. In humans, TCRbeta sequencing was performed on scalp tissue and on sorted CD4+ and CD8+ peripheral blood T cells from healthy controls and from patients with patchy or totalis/universalis alopecia areata. Scalp clonality was compared across normal scalp (n=4), patchy alopecia areata scalp (n=8), and alopecia totalis/universalis scalp (n=8). RNA came from the PAXgene miRNA kit for fixed scalp, the miRNeasy kit for PBMCs, and the RNeasy kit for mouse skin. immunoSEQ multiplex PCR using 35 Vbeta forward primers and 13 Jbeta reverse primers was used to amplify TCRbeta CDR3 regions.

PBMCs were isolated by density centrifugation and stained for CD3, CD4 and CD8, and CD4+ and CD8+ T cells were sorted on a FACSAria. Scalp biopsies and blood samples were provided by unaffected controls. Libraries were built with the immunoSEQ multiplex PCR assay. RNA was extracted from all samples and reverse transcribed into cDNA as template for TCR sequencing. First-strand cDNA was synthesized using SuperScript III with a 2:1 mix of oligo-dT and random hexamers. A synthetic immune receptor repertoire was used to measure amplification bias, and any remaining bias was corrected computationally. As for the original processing: Raw reads were preprocessed to remove errors, and CDR3 was defined by IMGT conventions from the conserved cysteine to phenylalanine. Clonality was computed as 1 minus the Shannon entropy, with the entropy normalized by log2 of the number of productive unique TCRs. Scalp TCRbeta sequences were cross-referenced with sorted blood CD4 and CD8 repertoires so that the CD4 or CD8 identity of scalp clones could be inferred. Sourced from immuneACCESS, this table was stored by TCRdb with only in-frame sequences that have V and J called. A share of the clones is absent; for the studies checked, an unresolved V gene accounts for under half, and the remainder has no known explanation. V, J and clone size derive from that table, while D and trimming were established from the DNA sequence. This sample comprises about 200,000 clones, more than 50% of them detected only once. Roughly 5% of the sample rests with the top ten.

In regard to this clone: Its antigen remains undetermined. Base quality data are lacking; no much larger clone is found one base away.

Inclusive of the bounding cysteine and phenylalanine, the CDR3 is 14 residues long. Of all the DNA, just the CDR3 is kept, 42 bases in frame from base 1. For CDR1 and CDR2, the germline V gene (reference sequence) lists MNHEY and SMNVEV. After removal of 6 bases from V and 3 bases from J, the junction retains 5 bases not matched to a gene. What the study reported, not specific to this receptor: Compared with normal scalp, lesional scalp had higher clonality and more expanded CD8+ clones, particularly in alopecia totalis/universalis, a pattern that suggests antigenic drive. Shared TCR sequences between patients were less evident than in mice, which may be partly attributable to HLA diversity in the patient population. Scalp TCR repertoire analysis is complicated because resident alphabeta T cells in normal human skin are also sequenced, whereas mouse skin is dominated by gammadelta T cells.

This TCR derives from a human donor in good health. Recombination joined TRBV27 with TRBJ2-3, and TRBD2 aligns with 8 junction nucleotides. The sequenced sample consisted of CD8+ T cells sorted from blood. The DNA sequence is given as TGTGCCAGCAGGGAGGTAGCGGGGACAGATACGCAGTATTTT. Translation gives CASREVAGTDTQYF.